One and the same sample provided the 3 T cell receptor beta chains below, sequenced in a study of molecular identifiers for immune sequencing clone quantification. Each CDR3 protein gets one entry after TCRdb re-called the PCR reads with MiXCR. The sample lists around 460,000 distinct CDR3 sequences, around 23% occurring once. Sequences were obtained from naive CD8+ T cells from blood, with Jurkat cell RNA spiked in. Subset defined: FACS-sorted CD8+CD4-CCR7+CD45RA+ naive T cells. The receptors were sampled from a human donor in good health. Some libraries in this study had Jurkat cell RNA spiked in.

This clonotype came up many times. The CDR3 nucleotides are TGTGCCAGCAGCTTAGGCGACTCTTCCCAAGAGACCCAGTACTTC. The encoded protein is CASSLGDSSQETQYF. V and J are TRBV7-9 and TRBJ2-5; D not certain. V dropped 1 base and J dropped 1 base, with 10 bases sitting between them. The CDR3 loop spans 15 amino acids. Per germline, CDR1 SEHNR and CDR2 FQNEAQ (reference sequence).

This clonotype was observed many times. The genes are TRBV29-1 and TRBJ2-3; either TRBD1 or TRBD2 may supply D (6 bases each). Between the trimmed V and J ends, which lost 3 bases and 0 bases, there was a span of 19 bases. The germline CDR1 and CDR2 sequences are SQVTM and ANQGSEA. This CDR3 comprises 17 residues. Here the CDR3 DNA reads TGCAGCGTTGATACGCAAGGAGGGGGGTTTAGCACAGATACGCAGTATTTT. It yields the protein CSVDTQGGGFSTDTQYF.

Worth noting for this clonotype: One base away lies a much larger clone, so this may be a sequencing read error. CDR3 coding DNA: TGTGCCAGCAGCGACTATCTATTTGAGCAAGGGACCCAGTACTTC. This translates into CASSDYLFEQGTQYF. The chain couples TRBV5-6 to TRBJ2-5, with TRBD2 as a possible D gene (5 bases). Germline lookup yields CDR1 SGHDT and CDR2 YYEEEE. The CDR3 extends over 15 amino acids.